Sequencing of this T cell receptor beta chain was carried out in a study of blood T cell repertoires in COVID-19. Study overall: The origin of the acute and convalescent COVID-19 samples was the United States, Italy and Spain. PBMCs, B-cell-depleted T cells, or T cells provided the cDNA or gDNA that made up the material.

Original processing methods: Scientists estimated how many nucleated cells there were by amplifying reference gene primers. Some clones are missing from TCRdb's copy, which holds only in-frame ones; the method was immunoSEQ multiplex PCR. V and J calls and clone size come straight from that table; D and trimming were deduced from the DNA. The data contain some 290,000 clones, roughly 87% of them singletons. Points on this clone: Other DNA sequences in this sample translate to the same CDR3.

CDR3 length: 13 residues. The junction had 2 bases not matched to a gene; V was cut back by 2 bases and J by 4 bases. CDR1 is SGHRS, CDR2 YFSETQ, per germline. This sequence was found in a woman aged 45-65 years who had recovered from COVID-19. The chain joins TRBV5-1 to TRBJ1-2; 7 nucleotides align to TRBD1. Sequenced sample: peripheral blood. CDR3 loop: CASSLGQVYGYTF. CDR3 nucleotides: TGCGCCAGCAGCTTAGGACAGGTCTATGGCTACACCTTC.